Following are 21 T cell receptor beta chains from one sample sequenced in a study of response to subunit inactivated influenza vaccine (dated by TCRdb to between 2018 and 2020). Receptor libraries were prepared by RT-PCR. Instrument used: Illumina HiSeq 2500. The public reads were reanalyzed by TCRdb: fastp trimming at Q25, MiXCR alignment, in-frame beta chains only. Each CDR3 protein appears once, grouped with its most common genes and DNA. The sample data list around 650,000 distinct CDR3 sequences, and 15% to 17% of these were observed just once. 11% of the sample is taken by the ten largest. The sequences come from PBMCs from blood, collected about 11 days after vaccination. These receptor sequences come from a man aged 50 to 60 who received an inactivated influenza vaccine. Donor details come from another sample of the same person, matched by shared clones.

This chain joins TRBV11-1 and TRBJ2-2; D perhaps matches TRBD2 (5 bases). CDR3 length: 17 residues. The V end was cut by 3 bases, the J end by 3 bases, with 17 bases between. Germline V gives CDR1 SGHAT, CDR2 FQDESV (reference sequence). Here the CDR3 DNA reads TGTGCCAGCAGCTTTCTCCGGGGTGGAAGGGACACCGGGGAGCTGTTTTTT. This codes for CASSFLRGGRDTGELFF.

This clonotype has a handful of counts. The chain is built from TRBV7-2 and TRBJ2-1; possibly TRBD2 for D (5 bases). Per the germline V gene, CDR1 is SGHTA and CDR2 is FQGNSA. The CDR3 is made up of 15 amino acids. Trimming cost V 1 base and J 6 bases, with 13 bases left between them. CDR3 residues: CASSLVFGGSNEQFF. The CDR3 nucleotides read TGTGCCAGCAGCTTAGTTTTCGGAGGCAGCAATGAGCAGTTCTTC.

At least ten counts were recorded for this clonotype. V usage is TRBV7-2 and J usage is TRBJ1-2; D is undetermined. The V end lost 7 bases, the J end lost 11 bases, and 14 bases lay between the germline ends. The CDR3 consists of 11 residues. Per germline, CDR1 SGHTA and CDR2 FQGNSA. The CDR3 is CASTATGRYTF. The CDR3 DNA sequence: TGTGCCAGCACCGCCACGGGGAGATACACCTTC.

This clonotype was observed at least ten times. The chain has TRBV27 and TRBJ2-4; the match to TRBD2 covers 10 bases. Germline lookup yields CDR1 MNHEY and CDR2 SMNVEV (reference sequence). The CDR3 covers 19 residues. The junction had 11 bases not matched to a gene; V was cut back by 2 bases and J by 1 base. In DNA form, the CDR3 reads TGTGCCAGCAGTTTACTAGCGGGGGACGTTGCGGGGGCCAAAAACATTCAGTACTTC. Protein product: CASSLLAGDVAGAKNIQYF.

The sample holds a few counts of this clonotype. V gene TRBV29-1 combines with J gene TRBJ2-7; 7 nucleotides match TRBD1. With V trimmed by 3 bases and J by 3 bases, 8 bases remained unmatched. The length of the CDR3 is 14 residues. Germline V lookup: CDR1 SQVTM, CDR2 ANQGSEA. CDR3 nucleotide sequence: TGCAGCGTTGAGGAGAGGGCAGGGGGCTACGAGCAGTACTTC. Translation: CSVEERAGGYEQYF.

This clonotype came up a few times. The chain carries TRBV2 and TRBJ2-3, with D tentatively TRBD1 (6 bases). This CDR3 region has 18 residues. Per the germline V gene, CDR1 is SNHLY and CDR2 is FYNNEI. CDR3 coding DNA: TGTGCTAGCGTGGGGCAGGGGAATTATCGACGGGACACAGATACGCAGTATTTT. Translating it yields CASVGQGNYRRDTDTQYF.

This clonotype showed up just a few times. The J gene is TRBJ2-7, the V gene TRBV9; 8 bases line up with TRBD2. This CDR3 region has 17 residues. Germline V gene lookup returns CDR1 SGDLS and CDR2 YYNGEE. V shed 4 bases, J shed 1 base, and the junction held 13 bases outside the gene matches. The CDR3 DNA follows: TGTGCCAGCAGCCCATACGGGAGCGGGAGCGGGTCCTACGAGCAGTACTTC. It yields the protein CASSPYGSGSGSYEQYF.

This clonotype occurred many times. The CDR3 DNA reads TGCAGTGCTACGGACGGAAGAGATACGCAGTATTTT. Amino acids: CSATDGRDTQYF. The rearrangement links TRBV20-1 to TRBJ2-3; D is unresolved. Germline V gene data show CDR1 as DFQATT and CDR2 as SNEGSKA (reference sequence). V was trimmed by 4 bases and J by 5 bases, leaving 10 bases between them. There are 12 residues in the CDR3.

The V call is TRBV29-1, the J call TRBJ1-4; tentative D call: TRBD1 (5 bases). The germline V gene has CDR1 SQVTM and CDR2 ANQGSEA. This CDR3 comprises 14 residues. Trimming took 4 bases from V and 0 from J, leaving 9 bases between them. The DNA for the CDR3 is TGCAGCGTTGGTCAGGGAGCAACTAATGAAAAACTGTTTTTT. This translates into CSVGQGATNEKLFF.

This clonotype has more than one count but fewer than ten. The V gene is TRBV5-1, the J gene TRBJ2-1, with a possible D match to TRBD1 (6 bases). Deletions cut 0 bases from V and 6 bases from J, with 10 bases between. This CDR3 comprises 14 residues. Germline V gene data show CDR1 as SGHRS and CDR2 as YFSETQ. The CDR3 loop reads CASSLAAGANEQFF. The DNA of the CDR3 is TGCGCCAGCAGCTTGGCGGCAGGGGCCAATGAGCAGTTCTTC.

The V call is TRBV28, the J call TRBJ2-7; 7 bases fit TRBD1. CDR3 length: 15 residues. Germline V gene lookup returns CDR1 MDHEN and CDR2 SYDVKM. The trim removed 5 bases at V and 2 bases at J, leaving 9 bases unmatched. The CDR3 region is CASSPDRVHPYEQYF. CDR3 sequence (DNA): TGTGCCAGCAGTCCCGACAGGGTCCATCCCTACGAGCAGTACTTC. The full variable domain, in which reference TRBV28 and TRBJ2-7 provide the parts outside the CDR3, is DVKVTQSSRYLVKRTGEKVFLECVQDMDHENMFWYRQDPGLGLRLIYFSYDVKMKEKGDIPEGYSVSREKKERFSLILESASTNQTSMYLCASSPDRVHPYEQYFGPGTRLTVT.

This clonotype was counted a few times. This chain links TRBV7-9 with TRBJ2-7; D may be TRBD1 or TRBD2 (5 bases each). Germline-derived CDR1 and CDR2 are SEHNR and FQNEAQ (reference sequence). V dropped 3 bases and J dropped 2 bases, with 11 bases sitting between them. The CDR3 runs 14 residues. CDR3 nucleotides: TGTGCCAGCAGCTTCGGGGCTAGACCCTACGAGCAGTACTTC. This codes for CASSFGARPYEQYF. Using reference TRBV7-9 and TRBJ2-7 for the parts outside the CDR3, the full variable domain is DTGVSQNPRHKITKRGQNVTFRCDPISEHNRLYWYRQTLGQGPEFLTYFQNEAQLEKSRLLSDRFSAERPKGSFSTLEIQRTEQGDSAMYLCASSFGARPYEQYFGPGTRLTVT.

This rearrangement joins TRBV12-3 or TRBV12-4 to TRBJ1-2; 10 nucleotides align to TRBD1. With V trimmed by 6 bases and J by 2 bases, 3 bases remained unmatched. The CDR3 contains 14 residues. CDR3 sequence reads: CASRPGQGNYGYTF. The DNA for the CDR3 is TGTGCCAGCAGGCCGGGACAGGGGAACTATGGCTACACCTTC.

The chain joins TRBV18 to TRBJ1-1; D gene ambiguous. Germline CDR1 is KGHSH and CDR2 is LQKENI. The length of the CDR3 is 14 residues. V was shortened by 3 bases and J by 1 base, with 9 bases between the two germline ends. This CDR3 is CASSPKGSNTEAFF. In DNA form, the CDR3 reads TGTGCCAGCTCACCCAAGGGTTCGAACACTGAAGCTTTCTTT.

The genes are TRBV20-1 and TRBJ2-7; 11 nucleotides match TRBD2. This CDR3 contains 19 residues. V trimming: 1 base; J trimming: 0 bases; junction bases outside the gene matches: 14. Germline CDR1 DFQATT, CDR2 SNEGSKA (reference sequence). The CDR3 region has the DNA TGCAGTGCTAGAGTTAGTCTAGCGGGAGGTTCTTCATTCTCCTACGAGCAGTACTTC. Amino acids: CSARVSLAGGSSFSYEQYF.

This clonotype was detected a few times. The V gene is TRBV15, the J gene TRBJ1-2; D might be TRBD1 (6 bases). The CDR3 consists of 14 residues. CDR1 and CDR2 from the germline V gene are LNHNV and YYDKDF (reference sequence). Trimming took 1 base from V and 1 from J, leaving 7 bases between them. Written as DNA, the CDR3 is TGTGCCACCAGCAGAGCGGACAGTAACTATGGCTACACCTTC. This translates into CATSRADSNYGYTF.

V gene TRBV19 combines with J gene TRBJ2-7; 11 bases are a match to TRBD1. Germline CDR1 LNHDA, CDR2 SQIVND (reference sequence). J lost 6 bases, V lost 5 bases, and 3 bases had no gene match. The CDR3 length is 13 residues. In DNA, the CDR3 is TGTGCCAGTAGTGAGGACAGGGGGCTCGAGCAGTACTTC. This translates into CASSEDRGLEQYF.

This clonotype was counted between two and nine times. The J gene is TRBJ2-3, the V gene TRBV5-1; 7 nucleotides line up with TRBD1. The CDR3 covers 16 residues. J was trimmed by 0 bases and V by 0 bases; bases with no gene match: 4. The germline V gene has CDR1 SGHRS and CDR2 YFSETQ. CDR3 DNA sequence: TGCGCCAGCAGCTTGGGACAGGGAGTCAGCACAGATACGCAGTATTTT. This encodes CASSLGQGVSTDTQYF.

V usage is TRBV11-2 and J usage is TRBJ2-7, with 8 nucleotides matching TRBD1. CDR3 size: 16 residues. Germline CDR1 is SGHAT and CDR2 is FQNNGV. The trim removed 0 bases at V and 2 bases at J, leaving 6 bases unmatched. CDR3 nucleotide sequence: TGTGCCAGCAGCTTAGATAGGGACAGGAGGCCCTACGAGCAGTACTTC. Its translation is CASSLDRDRRPYEQYF.

CDR3 bases: TGTGCAAGTCGCTTAGCTTCCCTACCGGGGCTCAATGAGCAGTTCTTC. Encoded protein: CASRLASLPGLNEQFF. The chain uses TRBV12-2 and TRBJ2-1; the table's D call TRBD2 went unverified against the DNA. TRBV12-2 is a known pseudogene. The CDR3 runs 16 residues.

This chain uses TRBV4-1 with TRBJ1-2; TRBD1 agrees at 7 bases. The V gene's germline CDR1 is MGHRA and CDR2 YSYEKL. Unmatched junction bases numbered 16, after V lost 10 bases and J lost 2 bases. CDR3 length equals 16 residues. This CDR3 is CATRDRAYASNYGYTF. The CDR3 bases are TGCGCCACCAGAGACAGGGCCTACGCCTCAAACTATGGCTACACCTTC.